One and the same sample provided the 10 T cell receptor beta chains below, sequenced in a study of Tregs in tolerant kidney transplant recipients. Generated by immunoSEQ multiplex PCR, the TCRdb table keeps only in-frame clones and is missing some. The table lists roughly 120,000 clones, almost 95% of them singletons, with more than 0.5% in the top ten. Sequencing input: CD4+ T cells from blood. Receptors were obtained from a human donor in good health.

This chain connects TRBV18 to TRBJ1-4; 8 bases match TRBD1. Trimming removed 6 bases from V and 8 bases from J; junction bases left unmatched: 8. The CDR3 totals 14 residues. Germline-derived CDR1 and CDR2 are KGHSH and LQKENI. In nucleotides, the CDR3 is TGTGCCAGCTCGCCGGACAGGGTGGAGGAAAAACTGTTTTTT. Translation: CASSPDRVEEKLFF.

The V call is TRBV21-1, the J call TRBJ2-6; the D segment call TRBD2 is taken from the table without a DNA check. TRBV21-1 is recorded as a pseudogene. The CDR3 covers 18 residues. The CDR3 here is CASSARGEADSGANVLTF. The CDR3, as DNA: TGTGCCAGCAGCGCCCGTGGGGAGGCCGACTCTGGGGCCAACGTCCTGACTTTC.

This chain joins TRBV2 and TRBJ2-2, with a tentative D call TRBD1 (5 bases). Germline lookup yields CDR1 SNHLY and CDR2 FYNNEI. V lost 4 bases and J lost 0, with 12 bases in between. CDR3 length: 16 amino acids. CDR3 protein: CASSGNRRANTGELFF. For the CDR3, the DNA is TGTGCCAGCAGTGGGAACAGGAGAGCGAACACCGGGGAGCTGTTTTTT.

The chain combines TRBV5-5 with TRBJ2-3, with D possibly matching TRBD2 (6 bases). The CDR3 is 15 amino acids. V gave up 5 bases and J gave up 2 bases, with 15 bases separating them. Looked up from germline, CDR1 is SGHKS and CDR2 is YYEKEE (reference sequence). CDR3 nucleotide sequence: TGTGCCAGCAGTTCATTCGGGGGAACCACAGATACGCAGTATTTT. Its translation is CASSSFGGTTDTQYF. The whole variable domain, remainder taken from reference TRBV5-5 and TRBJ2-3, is DAGVTQSPTHLIKTRGQQVTLRCSPISGHKSVSWYQQVLGQGPQFIFQYYEKEERGRGNFPDRFSARQFPNYSSELNVNALLLGDSALYLCASSSFGGTTDTQYFGPGTRLTVL.

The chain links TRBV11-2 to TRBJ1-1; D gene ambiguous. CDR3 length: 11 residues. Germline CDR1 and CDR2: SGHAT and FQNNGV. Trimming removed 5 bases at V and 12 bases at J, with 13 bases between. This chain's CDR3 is CASSVGWLPFF. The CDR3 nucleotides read TGTGCCAGCAGCGTTGGTTGGTTGCCTTTCTTT.

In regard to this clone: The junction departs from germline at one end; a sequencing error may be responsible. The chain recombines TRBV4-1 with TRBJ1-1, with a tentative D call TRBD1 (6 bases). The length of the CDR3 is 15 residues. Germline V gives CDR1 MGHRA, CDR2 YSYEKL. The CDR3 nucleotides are TGCGCCAGCAGCCAAGAAGGTCGGGGGCAGCCTGAGGCTTTCTTT. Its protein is CASSQEGRGQPEAFF.

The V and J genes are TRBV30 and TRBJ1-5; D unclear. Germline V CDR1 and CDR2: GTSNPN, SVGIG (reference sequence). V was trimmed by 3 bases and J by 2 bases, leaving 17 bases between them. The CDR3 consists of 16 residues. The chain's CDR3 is CAWSPSSEKGNQPQHF. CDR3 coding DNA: TGTGCCTGGAGCCCCTCCTCAGAAAAGGGCAATCAGCCCCAGCATTTT.

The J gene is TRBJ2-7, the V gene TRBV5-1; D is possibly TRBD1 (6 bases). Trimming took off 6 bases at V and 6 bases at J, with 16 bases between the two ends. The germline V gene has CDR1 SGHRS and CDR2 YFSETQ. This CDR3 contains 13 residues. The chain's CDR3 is CASTTLQGREQYF. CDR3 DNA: TGCGCCAGCACGACCTTACAGGGTCGCGAGCAGTACTTC.

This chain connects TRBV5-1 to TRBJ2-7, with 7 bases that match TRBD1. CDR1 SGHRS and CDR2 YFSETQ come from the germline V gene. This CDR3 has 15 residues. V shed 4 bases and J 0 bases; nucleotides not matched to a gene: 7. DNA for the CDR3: TGCGCCAGCAGCCCTCCGGGACAGAGCTCCTACGAGCAGTACTTC. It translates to CASSPPGQSSYEQYF.

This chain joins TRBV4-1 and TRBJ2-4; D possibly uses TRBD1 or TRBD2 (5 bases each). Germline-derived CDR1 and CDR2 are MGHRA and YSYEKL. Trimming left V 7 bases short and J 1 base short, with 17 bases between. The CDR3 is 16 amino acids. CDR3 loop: CASTNTGAEAKNIQYF. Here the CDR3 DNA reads TGCGCCAGCACCAATACAGGAGCGGAGGCCAAAAACATTCAGTACTTC.